These 9 T cell receptor beta chains were all obtained from the same sample, sequenced in a study of a mutant IDH1 vaccine in newly diagnosed glioma. The time point: week 11, during vaccination. It was 300 ug of mutant IDH1 20-mer peptide that made up each vaccine dose, given with topical imiquimod. Their antigens remain unidentified. Measured with immunoSEQ multiplex PCR; TCRdb has only the in-frame clones, and not every one. Among under 55,000 clones listed, more than 85% were seen once. Source: PBMCs, taken from a glioma patient whose treatment included an IDH1 peptide vaccine. These receptors were taken from a man between 50 and 59 years old with glioma.

In its sample, this clone was seen once. The rearrangement joins TRBV19 to TRBJ1-6, with D tentatively TRBD1 (6 bases). Looked up from germline, CDR1 is LNHDA and CDR2 is SQIVND (reference sequence). Trimming took 5 bases from V and 10 from J, leaving 21 bases between them. This CDR3 contains 16 residues. The CDR3 region is CASSQYYRADRSPLHF. CDR3 nucleotides: TGTGCCAGTAGTCAATACTACAGGGCCGATCGGTCACCCCTCCACTTT.

This sequence joins TRBV5-4 and TRBJ2-3; D perhaps matches TRBD1 (6 bases). CDR3 size: 15 residues. The germline gives CDR1 SGHNT, CDR2 YYREEE (reference sequence). V was cut by 3 bases and J by 1 base, with 12 bases left in between. The CDR3 sequence is CASSSQTGGTDTQYF. For the CDR3, the DNA is TGTGCCAGCAGCTCCCAGACAGGTGGCACAGATACGCAGTATTTT.

This clone turned up a few times. The chain employs TRBV14 and TRBJ2-5, with D perhaps assigned TRBD1 or TRBD2 (6 bases each). This CDR3 contains 16 residues. The germline gives CDR1 SGHDN, CDR2 FVKESK. V was clipped by 0 bases and J by 4 bases, with 15 bases between them. In nucleotides, the CDR3 is TGTGCCAGCAGCCAAGATTTGGGCTGGGGGGCAGAGACCCAGTACTTC. The encoded protein is CASSQDLGWGAETQYF.

The chain couples TRBV28 to TRBJ1-4, with a possible D match to TRBD1 (5 bases). V shed 3 bases and J shed 2 bases, with 7 bases lying between them. There are 14 residues in the CDR3. Germline-derived CDR1 and CDR2 are MDHEN and SYDVKM. Written as DNA, the CDR3 is TGTGCCAGCAGTTTGGGGGGGACTAATGAAAAACTGTTTTTT. As protein: CASSLGGTNEKLFF.

This clone was observed once. The chain links TRBV10-3 to TRBJ1-2, with D unresolved. This CDR3 has 16 amino acids. V lost 3 bases and J lost 2, with 16 bases in between. Per germline, CDR1 ENHRY and CDR2 SYGVKD. As DNA, the CDR3 is TGTGCCATCAGTGAAAGGGCCGGCCACGCAAACTATGGCTACACCTTC. This encodes CAISERAGHANYGYTF.

This clone was detected once. The chain uses TRBV18 and TRBJ2-7, with D possibly being TRBD1 or TRBD2 (6 bases each). V lost 1 base and J lost 0, with 7 bases in between. CDR1 is KGHSH and CDR2 is LQKENI in the germline V gene. This CDR3 is built from 14 residues. The CDR3 region is CASSPRGASYEQYF. The CDR3 DNA reads TGTGCCAGCTCACCACGGGGGGCCTCCTACGAGCAGTACTTC.

V usage is TRBV6-6 and J usage is TRBJ1-1; D is possibly TRBD1 (5 bases). The CDR3 extends over 14 amino acids. V was cut by 5 bases and J by 1 base, with 11 bases left in between. CDR1 MNHNY and CDR2 SVGAGI come from the germline V gene (reference sequence). CDR3 DNA sequence: TGTGCCAGCAGTCGGCCGGGACCGAACACTGAAGCTTTCTTT. Translated, it gives CASSRPGPNTEAFF.

Of note for this clone: The junction shows a germline mismatch at one end, possibly a read error. The gene calls are TRBV10-2 and TRBJ1-1; TRBD1 is a possible D gene (5 bases). The CDR3 spans 13 residues. The germline V gene has CDR1 WSHSY and CDR2 SAAADI. CDR3 sequence reads: CASRERGPDEAFF. The CDR3 nucleotides read TGCGCCAGCCGTGAGAGGGGCCCGGATGAAGCTTTCTTT.

The chain couples TRBV19 to TRBJ1-4; D might be TRBD1 (6 bases). V lost 9 bases to trimming and J lost 8 bases, with 16 bases between them. Germline CDR1 is LNHDA and CDR2 is SQIVND (reference sequence). CDR3 length: 13 residues. CDR3: CASQGDIREKLFF. CDR3 nucleotide sequence: TGTGCCAGCCAAGGGGACATCCGGGAAAAACTGTTTTTT.